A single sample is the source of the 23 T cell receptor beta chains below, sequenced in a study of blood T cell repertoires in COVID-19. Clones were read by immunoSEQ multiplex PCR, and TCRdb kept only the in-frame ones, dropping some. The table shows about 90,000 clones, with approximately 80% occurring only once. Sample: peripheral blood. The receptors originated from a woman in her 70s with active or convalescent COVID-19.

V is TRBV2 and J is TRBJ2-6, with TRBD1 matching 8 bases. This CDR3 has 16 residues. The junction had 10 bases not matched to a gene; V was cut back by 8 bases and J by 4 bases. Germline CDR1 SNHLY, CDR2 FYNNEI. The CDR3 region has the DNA TGTGCCAGCGTCGGACAGGGCCTTTGGGGGGCCAACGTCCTGACTTTC. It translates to CASVGQGLWGANVLTF.

The CDR3 protein is CASSHRGYYGYTF. The CDR3 nucleotides read TGTGCCAGCAGCCACCGAGGGTACTATGGCTACACCTTC. This chain joins TRBV21-1 and TRBJ1-2. TRBV21-1 counts as a pseudogene. The CDR3 runs to 13 residues.

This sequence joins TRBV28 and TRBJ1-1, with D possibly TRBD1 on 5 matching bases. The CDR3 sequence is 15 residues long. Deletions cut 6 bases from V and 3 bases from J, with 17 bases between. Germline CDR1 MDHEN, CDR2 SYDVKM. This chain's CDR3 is CASRSQGRGDTEAFF. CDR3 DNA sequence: TGTGCCAGCAGGAGCCAAGGGCGGGGGGACACTGAAGCTTTCTTT. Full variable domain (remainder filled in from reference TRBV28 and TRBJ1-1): DVKVTQSSRYLVKRTGEKVFLECVQDMDHENMFWYRQDPGLGLRLIYFSYDVKMKEKGDIPEGYSVSREKKERFSLILESASTNQTSMYLCASRSQGRGDTEAFFGQGTRLTVV.

The CDR3 sequence is CASSPSTPAAGSPLHF. For the CDR3, the DNA is TGTGCCAGCAGCCCCTCGACCCCCGCGGCCGGTTCACCCCTCCACTTT. The chain couples TRBV2 to TRBJ1-6; D gene ambiguous. V was trimmed by 6 bases and J by 9 bases, leaving 21 bases between them. The germline V gene has CDR1 SNHLY and CDR2 FYNNEI. The CDR3 extends over 16 amino acids. The full variable domain, rest sourced from reference TRBV2 and TRBJ1-6, is EPEVTQTPSHQVTQMGQEVILRCVPISNHLYFYWYRQILGQKVEFLVSFYNNEISEKSEIFDDQFSVERPDGSNFTLKIRSTKLEDSAMYFCASSPSTPAAGSPLHFGNGTRLTVT.

This chain's CDR3 is CASSQPARTGKSEAFF. DNA of the CDR3: TGTGCCAGCAGCCAACCTGCCAGAACGGGGAAATCTGAAGCTTTCTTT. The rearrangement joins TRBV27 to TRBJ1-1; D is unclear. This CDR3 has 16 residues. The V gene's germline CDR1 is MNHEY and CDR2 SMNVEV (reference sequence). Trimming took off 6 bases at V and 6 bases at J, with 23 bases between the two ends.

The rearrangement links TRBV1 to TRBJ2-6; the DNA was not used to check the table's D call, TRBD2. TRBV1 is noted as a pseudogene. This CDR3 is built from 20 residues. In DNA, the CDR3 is TGCACCAGCAGCCAAGTGGGTCTTCCGGGACTGATCTCTGGGGCCAACGTCCTGACTTTC. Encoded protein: CTSSQVGLPGLISGANVLTF.

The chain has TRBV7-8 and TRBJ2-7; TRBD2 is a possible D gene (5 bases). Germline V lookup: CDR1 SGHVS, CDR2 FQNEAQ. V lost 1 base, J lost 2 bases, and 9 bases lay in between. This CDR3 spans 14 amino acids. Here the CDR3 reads CASSLVRTAYEQYF. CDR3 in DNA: TGTGCCAGCAGCTTAGTGAGGACTGCCTACGAGCAGTACTTC.

The CDR3: CASSQGGQGGASSYEQYF. The CDR3 DNA is TGTGCCAGCAGCCAAGGAGGACAGGGGGGAGCCAGCTCCTACGAGCAGTACTTC. This chain uses TRBV3-1 (or the pseudogene TRBV3-2) with TRBJ2-7; 10 bases are shared with TRBD1. Looked up from germline, CDR1 is LGHDT and CDR2 is YNNKEL (reference sequence). This CDR3 is 18 amino acids long. With V trimmed by 1 base and J by 0 bases, 9 bases remained unmatched.

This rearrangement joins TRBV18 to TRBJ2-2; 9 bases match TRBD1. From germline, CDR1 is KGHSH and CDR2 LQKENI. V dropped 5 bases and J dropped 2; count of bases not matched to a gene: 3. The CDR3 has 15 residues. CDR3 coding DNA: TGTGCCAGCTCAGCGGGACAGGGCAACACCGGGGAGCTGTTTTTT. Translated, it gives CASSAGQGNTGELFF.

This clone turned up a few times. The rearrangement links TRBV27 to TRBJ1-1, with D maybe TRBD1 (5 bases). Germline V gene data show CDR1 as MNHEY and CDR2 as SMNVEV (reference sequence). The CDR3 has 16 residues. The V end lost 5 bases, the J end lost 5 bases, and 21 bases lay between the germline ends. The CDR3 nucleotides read TGTGCCAGCAGTCTAATGGGGGGGGTGGTGGGGACTGAAGCTTTCTTT. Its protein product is CASSLMGGVVGTEAFF.

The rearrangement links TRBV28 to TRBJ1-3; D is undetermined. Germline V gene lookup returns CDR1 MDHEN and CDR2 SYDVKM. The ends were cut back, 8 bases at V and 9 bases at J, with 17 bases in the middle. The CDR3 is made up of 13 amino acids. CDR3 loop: CASGLTASSTIYF. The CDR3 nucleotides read TGTGCCAGCGGGCTAACAGCCAGTAGCACCATATATTTT.

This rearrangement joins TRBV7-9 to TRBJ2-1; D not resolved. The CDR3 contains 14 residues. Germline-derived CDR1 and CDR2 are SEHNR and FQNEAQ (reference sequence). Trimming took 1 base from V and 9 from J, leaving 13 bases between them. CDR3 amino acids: CASSLDLSSPEQFF. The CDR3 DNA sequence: TGTGCCAGCAGCTTAGACCTCTCCAGTCCTGAGCAGTTCTTC. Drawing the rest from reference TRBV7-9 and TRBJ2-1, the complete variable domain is DTGVSQNPRHKITKRGQNVTFRCDPISEHNRLYWYRQTLGQGPEFLTYFQNEAQLEKSRLLSDRFSAERPKGSFSTLEIQRTEQGDSAMYLCASSLDLSSPEQFFGPGTRLTVL.

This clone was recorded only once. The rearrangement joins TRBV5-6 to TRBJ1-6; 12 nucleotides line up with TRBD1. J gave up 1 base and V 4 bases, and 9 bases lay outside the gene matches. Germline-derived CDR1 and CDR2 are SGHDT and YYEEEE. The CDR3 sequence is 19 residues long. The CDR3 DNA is TGTGCCAGCAGCCTAGGAGCGGGACAGGGGGCATCCTATAATTCACCCCTCCACTTT. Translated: CASSLGAGQGASYNSPLHF.

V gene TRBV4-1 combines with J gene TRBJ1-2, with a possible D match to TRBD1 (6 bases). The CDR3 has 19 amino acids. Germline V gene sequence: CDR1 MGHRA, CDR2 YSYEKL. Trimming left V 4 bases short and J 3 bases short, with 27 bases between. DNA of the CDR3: TGCGCCAGCAGCCCCCCCCATCGCCTGGACAGCAAACAGTACTATGGCTACACCTTC. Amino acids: CASSPPHRLDSKQYYGYTF.

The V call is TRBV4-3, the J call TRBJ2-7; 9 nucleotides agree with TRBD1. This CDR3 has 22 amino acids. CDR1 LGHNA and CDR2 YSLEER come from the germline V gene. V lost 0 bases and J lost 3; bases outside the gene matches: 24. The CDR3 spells CASSQDGPFSFGDREKGYEQYF. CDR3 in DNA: TGCGCCAGCAGCCAAGATGGGCCTTTTTCCTTTGGGGACAGGGAAAAAGGCTACGAGCAGTACTTC.

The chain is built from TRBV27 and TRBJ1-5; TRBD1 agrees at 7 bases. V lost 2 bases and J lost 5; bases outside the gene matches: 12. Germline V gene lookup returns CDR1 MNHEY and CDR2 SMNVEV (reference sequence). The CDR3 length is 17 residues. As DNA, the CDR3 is TGTGCCAGCAGTTTACCACTGCGGACAGGAAAAGATCAGCCCCAGCATTTT. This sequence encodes CASSLPLRTGKDQPQHF.

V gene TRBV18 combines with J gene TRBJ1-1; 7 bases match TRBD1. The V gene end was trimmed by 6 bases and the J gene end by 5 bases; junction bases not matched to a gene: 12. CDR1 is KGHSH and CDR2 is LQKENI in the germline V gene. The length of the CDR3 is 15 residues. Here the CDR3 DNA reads TGTGCCAGCTCGTATCTGACAGGGCTGGGGACTGAAGCTTTCTTT. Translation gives CASSYLTGLGTEAFF.

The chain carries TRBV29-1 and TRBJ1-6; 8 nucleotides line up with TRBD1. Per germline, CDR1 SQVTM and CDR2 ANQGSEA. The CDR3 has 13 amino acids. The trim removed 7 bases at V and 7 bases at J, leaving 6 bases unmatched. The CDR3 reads CSADRGGNSPLHF. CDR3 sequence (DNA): TGCAGCGCCGACAGGGGCGGGAATTCACCCCTCCACTTT.

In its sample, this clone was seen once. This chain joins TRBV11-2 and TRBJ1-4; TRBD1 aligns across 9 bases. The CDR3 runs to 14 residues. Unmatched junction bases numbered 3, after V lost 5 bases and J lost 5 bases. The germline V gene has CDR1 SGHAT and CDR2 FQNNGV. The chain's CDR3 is CASSHGTGNEKLFF. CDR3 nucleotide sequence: TGTGCCAGCAGCCATGGGACAGGGAATGAAAAACTGTTTTTT.

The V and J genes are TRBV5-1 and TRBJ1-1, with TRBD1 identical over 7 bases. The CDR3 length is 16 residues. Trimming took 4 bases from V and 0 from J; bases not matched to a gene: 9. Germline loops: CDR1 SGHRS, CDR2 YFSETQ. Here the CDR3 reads CASSPGDRRLNTEAFF. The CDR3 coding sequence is TGCGCCAGCAGCCCTGGGGACAGACGCTTGAACACTGAAGCTTTCTTT.

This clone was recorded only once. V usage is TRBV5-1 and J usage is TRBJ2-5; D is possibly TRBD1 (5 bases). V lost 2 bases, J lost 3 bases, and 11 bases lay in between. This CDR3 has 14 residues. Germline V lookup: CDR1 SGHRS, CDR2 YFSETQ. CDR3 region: CASSFTGAKETQYF. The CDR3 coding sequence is TGCGCCAGCAGCTTCACAGGAGCTAAAGAGACCCAGTACTTC.

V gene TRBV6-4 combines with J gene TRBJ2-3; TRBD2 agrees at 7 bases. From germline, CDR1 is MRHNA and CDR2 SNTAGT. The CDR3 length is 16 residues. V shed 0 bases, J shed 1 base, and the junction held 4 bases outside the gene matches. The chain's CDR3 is CASSDSIRGGTDTQYF. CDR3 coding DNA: TGTGCCAGCAGTGACTCGATCCGGGGGGGCACAGATACGCAGTATTTT.

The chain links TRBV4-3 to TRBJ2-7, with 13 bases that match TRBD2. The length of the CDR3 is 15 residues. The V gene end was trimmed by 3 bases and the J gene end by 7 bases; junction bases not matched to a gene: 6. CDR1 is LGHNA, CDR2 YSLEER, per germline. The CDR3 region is CASSHGLAGVGEQYF. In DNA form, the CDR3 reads TGCGCCAGCAGCCACGGACTAGCGGGGGTTGGGGAGCAGTACTTC.